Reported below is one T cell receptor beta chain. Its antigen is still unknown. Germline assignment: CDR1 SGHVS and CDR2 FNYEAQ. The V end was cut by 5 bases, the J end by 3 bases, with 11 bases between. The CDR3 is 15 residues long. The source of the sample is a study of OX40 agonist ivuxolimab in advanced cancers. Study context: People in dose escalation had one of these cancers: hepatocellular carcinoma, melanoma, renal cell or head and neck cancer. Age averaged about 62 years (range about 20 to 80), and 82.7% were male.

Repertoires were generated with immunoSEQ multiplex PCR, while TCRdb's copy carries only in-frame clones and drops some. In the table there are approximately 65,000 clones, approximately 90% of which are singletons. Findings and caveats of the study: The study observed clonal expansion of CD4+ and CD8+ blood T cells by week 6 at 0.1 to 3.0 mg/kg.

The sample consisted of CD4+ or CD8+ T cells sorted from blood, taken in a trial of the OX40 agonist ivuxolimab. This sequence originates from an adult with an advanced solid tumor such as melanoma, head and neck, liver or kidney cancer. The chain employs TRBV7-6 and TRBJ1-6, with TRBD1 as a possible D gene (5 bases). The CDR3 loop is CASSRGEDYNSPLHF. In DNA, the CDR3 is TGTGCCAGCAGCAGGGGAGAAGACTATAATTCACCCCTCCACTTT.